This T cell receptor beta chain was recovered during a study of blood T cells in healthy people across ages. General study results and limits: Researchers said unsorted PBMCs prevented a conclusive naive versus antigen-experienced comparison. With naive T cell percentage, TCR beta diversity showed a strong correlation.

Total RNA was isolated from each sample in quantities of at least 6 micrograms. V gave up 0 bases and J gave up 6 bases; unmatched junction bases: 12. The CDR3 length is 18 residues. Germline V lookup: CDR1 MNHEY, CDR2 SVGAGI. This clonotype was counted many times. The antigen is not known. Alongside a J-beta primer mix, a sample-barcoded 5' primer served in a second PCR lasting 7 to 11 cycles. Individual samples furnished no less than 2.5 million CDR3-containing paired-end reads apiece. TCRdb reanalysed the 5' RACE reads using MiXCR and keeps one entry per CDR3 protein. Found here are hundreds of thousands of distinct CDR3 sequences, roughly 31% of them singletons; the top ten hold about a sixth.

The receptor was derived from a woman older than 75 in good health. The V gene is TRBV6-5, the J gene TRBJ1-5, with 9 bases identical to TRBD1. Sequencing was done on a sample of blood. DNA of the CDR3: TGTGCCAGCAGTTACTCGATAGGAGTGACAGGGGGAGGTCAGCCCCAGCATTTT. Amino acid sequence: CASSYSIGVTGGGQPQHF.